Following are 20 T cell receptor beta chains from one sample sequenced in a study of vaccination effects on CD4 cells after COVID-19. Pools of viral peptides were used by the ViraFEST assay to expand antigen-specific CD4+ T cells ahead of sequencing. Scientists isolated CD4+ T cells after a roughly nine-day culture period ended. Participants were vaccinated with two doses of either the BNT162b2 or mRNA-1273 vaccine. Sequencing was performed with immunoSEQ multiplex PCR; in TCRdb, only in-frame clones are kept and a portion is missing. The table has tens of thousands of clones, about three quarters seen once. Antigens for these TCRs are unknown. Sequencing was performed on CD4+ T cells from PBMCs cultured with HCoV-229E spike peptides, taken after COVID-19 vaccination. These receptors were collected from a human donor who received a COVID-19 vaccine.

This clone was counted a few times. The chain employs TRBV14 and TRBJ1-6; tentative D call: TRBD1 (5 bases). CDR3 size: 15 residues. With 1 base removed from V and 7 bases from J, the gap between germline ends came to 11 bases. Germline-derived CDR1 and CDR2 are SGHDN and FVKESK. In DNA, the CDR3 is TGTGCCAGCAGCCAAGTCCAGGGCGGCAATTCACCCCTCCACTTT. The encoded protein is CASSQVQGGNSPLHF.

The CDR3 DNA is TGTGCCAGCAGCTTAGGGTACGAGGGGGAGACCCAGTACTTC. Translation gives CASSLGYEGETQYF. The chain employs TRBV7-8 and TRBJ2-5; perhaps D is TRBD1 or TRBD2 (5 bases each). Germline V lookup: CDR1 SGHVS, CDR2 FQNEAQ. Trimming removed 1 base at V and 5 bases at J, with 11 bases between. This CDR3 has 14 amino acids.

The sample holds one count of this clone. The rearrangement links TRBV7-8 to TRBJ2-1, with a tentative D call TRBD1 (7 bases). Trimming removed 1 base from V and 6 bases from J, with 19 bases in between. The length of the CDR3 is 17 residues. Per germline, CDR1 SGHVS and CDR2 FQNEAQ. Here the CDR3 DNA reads TGTGCCAGCAGCTTAGTAGCGGTCCTCAGGGGGTCCAATGAGCAGTTCTTC. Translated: CASSLVAVLRGSNEQFF.

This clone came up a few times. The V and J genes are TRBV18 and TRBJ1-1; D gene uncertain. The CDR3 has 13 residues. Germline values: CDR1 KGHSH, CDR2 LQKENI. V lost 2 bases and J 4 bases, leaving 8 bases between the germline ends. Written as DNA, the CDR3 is TGTGCCAGCTCACCAGGGAGTATCACTGAAGCTTTCTTT. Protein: CASSPGSITEAFF.

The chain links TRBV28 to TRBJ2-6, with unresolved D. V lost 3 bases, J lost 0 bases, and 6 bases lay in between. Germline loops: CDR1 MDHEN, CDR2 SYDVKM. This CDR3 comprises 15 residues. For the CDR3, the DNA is TGTGCCAGCAGTTTTCGGACCTCTGGGGCCAACGTCCTGACTTTC. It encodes CASSFRTSGANVLTF.

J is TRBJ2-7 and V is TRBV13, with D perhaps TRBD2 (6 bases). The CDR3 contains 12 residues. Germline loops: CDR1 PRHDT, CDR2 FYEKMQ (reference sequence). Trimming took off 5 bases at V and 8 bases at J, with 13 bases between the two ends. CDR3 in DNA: TGTGCCAGCAGCGTTGCGGGATTCCAGCAGTACGTC. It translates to CASSVAGFQQYV.

CDR3 sequence reads: CASSLRSSGVNEQFF. For the CDR3, the DNA is TGTGCCAGCAGCTTAAGGTCTAGCGGGGTCAATGAGCAGTTCTTC. The chain has TRBV7-9 and TRBJ2-1, with 9 positions matching TRBD2. The CDR3 has 15 residues. Unmatched junction bases numbered 5, after V lost 2 bases and J lost 6 bases. Germline V gene data show CDR1 as SEHNR and CDR2 as FQNEAQ (reference sequence).

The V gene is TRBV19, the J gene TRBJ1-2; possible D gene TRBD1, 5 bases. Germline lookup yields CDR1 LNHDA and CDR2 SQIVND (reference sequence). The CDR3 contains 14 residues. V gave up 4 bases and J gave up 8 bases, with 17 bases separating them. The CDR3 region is CASSTAGTLFGYTF. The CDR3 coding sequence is TGTGCCAGTAGTACAGCCGGGACCCTTTTCGGCTACACCTTC.

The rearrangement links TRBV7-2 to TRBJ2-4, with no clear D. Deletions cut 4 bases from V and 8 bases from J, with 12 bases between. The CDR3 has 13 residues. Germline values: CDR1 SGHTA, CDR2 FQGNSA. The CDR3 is CASSSTLRDIQYF. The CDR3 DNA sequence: TGTGCCAGCAGCTCGACCCTCCGGGACATTCAGTACTTC.

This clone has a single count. DNA of the CDR3: TGCGCCAGCAGCCAAGGAGGGACAGGAAACACCATATATTTT. Its protein product is CASSQGGTGNTIYF. V gene TRBV4-3 combines with J gene TRBJ1-3, with a tentative D call TRBD1 (6 bases). This CDR3 spans 14 amino acids. Germline CDR1 LGHNA, CDR2 YSLEER. The V gene lost 1 base and the J gene lost 4 bases, with 8 bases spanning the gap.

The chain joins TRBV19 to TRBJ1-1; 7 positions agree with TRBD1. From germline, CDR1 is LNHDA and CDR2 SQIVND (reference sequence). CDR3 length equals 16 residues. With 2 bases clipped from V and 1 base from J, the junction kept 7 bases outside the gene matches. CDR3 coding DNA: TGTGCCAGTAGTATAATTGGGGACAGCTCGAACACTGAAGCTTTCTTT. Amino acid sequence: CASSIIGDSSNTEAFF.

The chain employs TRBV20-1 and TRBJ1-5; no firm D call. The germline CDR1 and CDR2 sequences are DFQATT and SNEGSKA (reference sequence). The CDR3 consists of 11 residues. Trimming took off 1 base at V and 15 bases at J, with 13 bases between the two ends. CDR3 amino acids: CSARGPRLWHF. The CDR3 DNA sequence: TGCAGTGCTAGAGGCCCTCGGTTGTGGCATTTT.

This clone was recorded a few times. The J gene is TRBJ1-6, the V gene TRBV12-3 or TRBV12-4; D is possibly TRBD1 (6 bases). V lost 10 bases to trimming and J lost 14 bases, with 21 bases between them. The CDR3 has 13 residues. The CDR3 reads CAKNRVDGEALHF. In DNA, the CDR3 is TGTGCCAAGAACAGGGTCGACGGCGAGGCCCTCCACTTT.

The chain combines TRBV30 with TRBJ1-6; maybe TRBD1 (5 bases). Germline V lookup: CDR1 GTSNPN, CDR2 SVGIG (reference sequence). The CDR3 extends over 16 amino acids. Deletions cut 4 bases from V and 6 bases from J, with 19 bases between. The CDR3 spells CAWTWDGRAGNSPLHF. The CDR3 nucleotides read TGTGCCTGGACTTGGGACGGTCGGGCCGGTAATTCACCCCTCCACTTT. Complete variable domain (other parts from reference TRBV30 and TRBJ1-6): SQTIHQWPATLVQPVGSPLSLECTVEGTSNPNLYWYRQAAGRGLQLLFYSVGIGQISSEVPQNLSASRPQDRQFILSSKKLLLSDSGFYLCAWTWDGRAGNSPLHFGNGTRLTVT.

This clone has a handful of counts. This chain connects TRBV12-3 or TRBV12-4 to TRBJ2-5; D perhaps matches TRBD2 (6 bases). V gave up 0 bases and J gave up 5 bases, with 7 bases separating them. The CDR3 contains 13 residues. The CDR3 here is CASSLAGGETQYF. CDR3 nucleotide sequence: TGTGCCAGCAGTTTAGCTGGGGGGGAGACCCAGTACTTC.

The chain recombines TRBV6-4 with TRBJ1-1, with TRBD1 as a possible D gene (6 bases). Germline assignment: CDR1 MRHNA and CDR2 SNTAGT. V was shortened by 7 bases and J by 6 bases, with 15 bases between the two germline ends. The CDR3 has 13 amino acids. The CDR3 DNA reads TGTGCCAGCAAAGGGCCGGGGGCCGCTGAAGCTTTCTTT. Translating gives CASKGPGAAEAFF.

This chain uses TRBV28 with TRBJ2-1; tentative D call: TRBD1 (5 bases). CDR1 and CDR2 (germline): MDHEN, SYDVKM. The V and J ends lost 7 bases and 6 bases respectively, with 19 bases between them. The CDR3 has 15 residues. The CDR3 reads CASIFTGVVPNEQFF. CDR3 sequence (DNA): TGTGCCAGCATCTTTACAGGTGTAGTTCCCAATGAGCAGTTCTTC. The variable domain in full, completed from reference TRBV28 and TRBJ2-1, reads DVKVTQSSRYLVKRTGEKVFLECVQDMDHENMFWYRQDPGLGLRLIYFSYDVKMKEKGDIPEGYSVSREKKERFSLILESASTNQTSMYLCASIFTGVVPNEQFFGPGTRLTVL.

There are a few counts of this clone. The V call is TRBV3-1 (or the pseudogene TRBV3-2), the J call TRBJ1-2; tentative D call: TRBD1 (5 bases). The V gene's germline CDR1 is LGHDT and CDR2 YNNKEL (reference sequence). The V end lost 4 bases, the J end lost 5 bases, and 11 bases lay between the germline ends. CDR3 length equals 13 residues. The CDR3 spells CASSPPGYYGYTF. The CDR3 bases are TGTGCCAGCAGCCCCCCAGGGTATTATGGCTACACCTTC.

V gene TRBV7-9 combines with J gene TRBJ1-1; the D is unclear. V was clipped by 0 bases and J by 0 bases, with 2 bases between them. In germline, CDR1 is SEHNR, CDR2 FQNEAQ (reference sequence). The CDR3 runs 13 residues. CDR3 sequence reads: CASSLALNTEAFF. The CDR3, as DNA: TGTGCCAGCAGCTTAGCGTTGAACACTGAAGCTTTCTTT.

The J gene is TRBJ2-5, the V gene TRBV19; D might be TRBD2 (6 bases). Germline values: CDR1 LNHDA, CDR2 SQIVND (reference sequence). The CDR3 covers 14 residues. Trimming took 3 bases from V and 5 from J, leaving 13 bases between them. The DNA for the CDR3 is TGTGCCAGTAGTATTGGGAGGCAGTGGGAGACCCAGTACTTC. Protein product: CASSIGRQWETQYF.